The rows below give T cell receptor beta chains drawn from one sample of a study of cytotoxic CD8 clonotypes in ibrutinib-treated CLL. Sequencing was performed with immunoSEQ multiplex PCR; in TCRdb, only in-frame clones are kept and a portion is missing. The table records approximately 100,000 clones, more than 55% of them present only once. The input for sequencing was PBMCs, taken after 24 months of ibrutinib treatment. Source of these receptors: a human donor with chronic lymphocytic leukemia. CDR3s include the opening cysteine and the closing phenylalanine or tryptophan. A D gene is named only where the DNA matches it firmly. Rows may omit the clone size; those that give it use once, few, many or a size class.

d_call,v_call,j_call,clone_size,cdr3_nt,cdr3_aa
NA,TRBV4-3,TRBJ2-2,NA,TGCGCCAGCAGCCAAGTTGAGGGCACCGGGGAGCTGTTTTTT,CASSQVEGTGELFF
NA,TRBV7-1,TRBJ2-6,once,TGTGCCAGCAGCTCCCCCCTAGGACAGCCTAATGGGGCCAACGTCCTGACTTTC,CASSSPLGQPNGANVLTF
TRBD1,TRBV2,TRBJ1-4,NA,TGTGCCAGCAGTGTACAGGGGGAAAATGAAAAACTGTTTTTT,CASSVQGENEKLFF
TRBD1,TRBV7-2,TRBJ2-7,NA,TGTGCCAGCAGCTCGCGTGGGACAGGGGGGAACGAGCAGTACTTC,CASSSRGTGGNEQYF
NA,TRBV6-6,TRBJ1-4,NA,TGTGCCAGCAGTCCCTCGGGACATAATAATGAAAAACTGTTTTTT,CASSPSGHNNEKLFF
NA,TRBV2,TRBJ1-5,many,TGTGCCAGCAGACAGGGCAATCAGCCCCAGCATTTT,CASRQGNQPQHF
TRBD1,TRBV15,TRBJ2-1,NA,TGTGCCACCAGCAGATTGACAGGGACGGATGAGCAGTTCTTC,CATSRLTGTDEQFF
NA,TRBV6-6,TRBJ2-2,NA,TGTGCCAGCATCCCTCTACCCAACACCGGGGAGCTGTTTTTT,CASIPLPNTGELFF
NA,TRBV7-2,TRBJ1-1,NA,TGTGCCAGCAGCTTAGTGGAAGGGCGGGGGATGAACACTGAAGCTTTCTTT,CASSLVEGRGMNTEAFF
NA,TRBV7-3,TRBJ2-7,few,TGTGCCAGCAATACCGTCCATCTACTATACGAGCAGTACTTC,CASNTVHLLYEQYF
NA,TRBV30,TRBJ1-2,NA,TGTGCCTGGAGTGTACCCCCCGCTTTGGGTGGCTACACCTTC,CAWSVPPALGGYTF
NA,TRBV7-2,TRBJ2-7,few,TGTGCCAGCAGCGCGGGGACTGGAACTTACGAGCAGTACTTC,CASSAGTGTYEQYF
TRBD1,TRBV5-4,TRBJ2-5,NA,TGTGCCAGCAGACCCGACAGGGGGCTAAGTAGGGCCCAGTACTTC,CASRPDRGLSRAQYF
NA,TRBV27,TRBJ1-1,NA,TGTGCCAGCAGTTTCGGGGGTATGAACACTGAAGCTTTCTTT,CASSFGGMNTEAFF
TRBD1,TRBV5-8,TRBJ1-1,NA,TGTGCCAGCAGCTTCCCCGGGAGGGGGCAATCCCAAGCTTTCTTT,CASSFPGRGQSQAFF
NA,TRBV29-1,TRBJ1-1,NA,TGCAGCGTGCTACAGCGCACTGAAGCTTTCTTT,CSVLQRTEAFF
NA,TRBV5-1,TRBJ2-6,NA,TGCGCCAGCAGCGTTCCAGCCTCTGGGGCCAACGTCCTGACTTTC,CASSVPASGANVLTF
NA,TRBV6-4,TRBJ1-4,NA,TGTGCCAGCAGTGACTCGGTGGGCTCCGGGGGTGAAAAACTGTTTTTT,CASSDSVGSGGEKLFF
TRBD1,TRBV19,TRBJ1-5,NA,TGTGCCAGTATGGTGGGAGGGACAGGCGGGTGGCCCCAGCATTTT,CASMVGGTGGWPQHF
NA,TRBV6-6,TRBJ2-3,NA,TGTGCCAGCAGCCTCCAAACAGATACGCAGTATTTT,CASSLQTDTQYF
TRBD1,TRBV9,TRBJ2-5,NA,TGTGCCAGCAGCGGAGACAGGGGCTCGGAGACCCAGTACTTC,CASSGDRGSETQYF
TRBD1,TRBV19,TRBJ2-2,NA,TGTGCCAGTAGTATCGGGCAGGGGGCCGCCGGGGAGCTGTTTTTT,CASSIGQGAAGELFF
TRBD1,TRBV18,TRBJ1-3,NA,TGTGCCAGCTCACATACAGGGGTACCAAGCTCTGGAAACACCATATATTTT,CASSHTGVPSSGNTIYF
NA,TRBV30,TRBJ2-3,few,TGTGCCTGGACTCGGGATAAATCAGATACGCAGTATTTT,CAWTRDKSDTQYF
TRBD1,TRBV30,TRBJ1-2,NA,TGTGCCTGGAGTGTACAACAGGGGCCCCGGGGCTACACCTTC,CAWSVQQGPRGYTF
NA,TRBV29-1,TRBJ2-3,NA,TGCAGCGTGACGAGCACAGATACGCAGTATTTT,CSVTSTDTQYF
NA,TRBV13,TRBJ2-5,NA,TGTGCCAGCAGCGTCGGACAGCGAGAAGAGACCCAGTACTTC,CASSVGQREETQYF
NA,TRBV9,TRBJ2-3,NA,TGTGCCAGCAGCGTAACTACCGGGGGCGGCACAGATACGCAGTATTTT,CASSVTTGGGTDTQYF
NA,TRBV7-6,TRBJ2-5,few,TGTGCCTCGTTAGGGTCGGGTCGGGAGACCCAGTACTTC,CASLGSGRETQYF
TRBD1,TRBV6-5,TRBJ1-1,many,TGTGCCAGCAGCCCAGGGACAGGGAACACTGAAGCTTTCTTT,CASSPGTGNTEAFF
NA,TRBV5-1,TRBJ2-1,few,TGCGCCAGCAGCTTCCAAGCTAGTGAGCAGTTCTTC,CASSFQASEQFF
NA,TRBV14,TRBJ2-1,NA,TGTGCCAGCAGCCAAGACGGGGTAGGCCGAAATGAGCAGTTCTTC,CASSQDGVGRNEQFF
NA,TRBV7-9,TRBJ1-2,NA,TGTGCCAGCAGCTTAGAGGGCGGCTACACCTTC,CASSLEGGYTF
NA,TRBV23-1,TRBJ1-5,few,TGCGCCAGCAGTGGAGTAATGGGTCAGCCCCAGCATTTT,CASSGVMGQPQHF
NA,TRBV5-5,TRBJ1-1,NA,TGTGCCAGCAGCTTTCGGGGCACTGAAGCTTTCTTT,CASSFRGTEAFF
NA,TRBV18,TRBJ2-3,once,TGTGCCAGCTCACCACGCGGCAGGTCTAGCACAGATACGCAGTATTTT,CASSPRGRSSTDTQYF
NA,TRBV6-4,TRBJ1-3,NA,TGTGCCAGCAGTGACCCCGCGGGGGGGGGCTCTGGAAACACCATATATTTT,CASSDPAGGGSGNTIYF
NA,TRBV29-1,TRBJ1-1,NA,TGCAGCGTTGAAGGCCCTAAGGGAACTGAAGCTTTCTTT,CSVEGPKGTEAFF
NA,TRBV6-5,TRBJ1-6,few,TGTGCCAGCAGGGGAGGGAGCTCCTATAATTCACCCCTCCACTTT,CASRGGSSYNSPLHF
NA,TRBV6-6,TRBJ2-7,NA,TGTGCCAGCAGTTACTCGAGTTCAGGGAGCTCCTACGAGCAGTACTTC,CASSYSSSGSSYEQYF
TRBD2,TRBV7-2,TRBJ2-7,few,TGTGCCAGCAGCTTAGGTGCGGGACTACTCTACGAGCAGTACTTC,CASSLGAGLLYEQYF
TRBD1,TRBV28,TRBJ1-5,NA,TGTGCCAGCAGCCGACAGGGAAGCAATCAGCCCCAGCATTTT,CASSRQGSNQPQHF
TRBD2,TRBV28,TRBJ2-3,NA,TGTGCCAGCAGGGACGATAGCGGGGGCACAGATACGCAGTATTTT,CASRDDSGGTDTQYF
TRBD2,TRBV7-2,TRBJ2-5,NA,TGTGCCAGCAGCTTACTAGCGGGGGGACAAAGGGAGACCCAGTACTTC,CASSLLAGGQRETQYF
NA,TRBV5-1,TRBJ1-6,few,TGCGCCAGCAGCCAGGACCGGGGGTCACCCCTCCACTTT,CASSQDRGSPLHF
NA,TRBV7-3,TRBJ2-2,NA,TGTGCCAGCAGCTTAGAGGCGGGGACCGGGGAGCTGTTTTTT,CASSLEAGTGELFF
NA,TRBV5-1,TRBJ2-5,many,TGCGCCAGCAGCTTAGGAGAAGAAGAGACCCAGTACTTC,CASSLGEEETQYF
NA,TRBV30,TRBJ1-1,few,TGTGCCTGGAGGGCCCTTGTCGGCACTGAAGCTTTCTTT,CAWRALVGTEAFF
NA,TRBV5-4,TRBJ2-2,NA,TGTGCCAGCAGCCTGACGGGACCCAGCTACACCGGGGAGCTGTTTTTT,CASSLTGPSYTGELFF
NA,TRBV30,TRBJ1-1,few,TGTGCCTGGAGTGTACCCGGTGTTCCCCGTTCGGCTTTCTTT,CAWSVPGVPRSAFF
TRBD1,TRBV7-6,TRBJ1-6,few,TGTGCCAGCAGCCGGGACAGGGGCGGTTCACCCCTCCACTTT,CASSRDRGGSPLHF
NA,TRBV4-1,TRBJ1-1,few,TGCGCCAGCAGCCAAAGTGGGAGCACTGAAGCTTTCTTT,CASSQSGSTEAFF
TRBD1,TRBV4-1,TRBJ2-5,few,TGCGCCAGCAGCCAAGTCGGCAGGGGGCGACCCCAAGAGACCCAGTACTTC,CASSQVGRGRPQETQYF